The 30 T cell receptor beta chains below all came from one sample that was sequenced in a study of cytomegalovirus exposure and HLA in healthy donors. Researchers ran the PCR with 60 Vbeta and 13 Jbeta primers. Sequencing used immunoSEQ multiplex PCR; TCRdb keeps in-frame clones, though not all of them. The sample shows some 220,000 clones, just over 75% of them seen only once. Source material: PBMCs. These receptors were obtained from a woman aged 55-69 years in good health and CMV-seropositive.

The chain employs TRBV5-1 and TRBJ2-1; TRBD2 aligns across 14 bases. Germline V lookup: CDR1 SGHRS, CDR2 YFSETQ. CDR3 length: 17 amino acids. The V and J ends lost 4 bases and 8 bases, in that order; junction bases with no gene match: 11. CDR3 nucleotide sequence: TGCGCCAGCAGCACCGCGACTAGCGGGGGGGCCTCGGATGAGCAGTTCTTC. Its protein is CASSTATSGGASDEQFF. Variable domain in full (rest from reference TRBV5-1 and TRBJ2-1): KAGVTQTPRYLIKTRGQQVTLSCSPISGHRSVSWYQQTPGQGLQFLFEYFSETQRNKGNFPGRFSGRQFSNSRSEMNVSTLELGDSALYLCASSTATSGGASDEQFFGPGTRLTVL.

V and J are TRBV5-1 and TRBJ2-2, with D perhaps matching TRBD2 (5 bases). Germline V gives CDR1 SGHRS, CDR2 YFSETQ. The CDR3 spans 17 residues. V was pared by 1 base and J by 4 bases, with 17 bases between. The CDR3 DNA is TGCGCCAGCAGCTTGCGGTTAGGTGGGAGAGGCACCGGGGAGCTGTTTTTT. It translates to CASSLRLGGRGTGELFF.

V usage is TRBV5-5 and J usage is TRBJ2-1; no clear D gene. Germline assignment: CDR1 SGHKS and CDR2 YYEKEE (reference sequence). The CDR3 spans 14 residues. The germline V and J ends were trimmed by 0 bases and 0 bases, with 4 bases remaining between them. DNA for the CDR3: TGTGCCAGCAGCTTGGCGAGCTCCTACAATGAGCAGTTCTTC. This gives the protein CASSLASSYNEQFF. Together with reference TRBV5-5 and TRBJ2-1, the CDR3 gives the full variable domain: DAGVTQSPTHLIKTRGQQVTLRCSPISGHKSVSWYQQVLGQGPQFIFQYYEKEERGRGNFPDRFSARQFPNYSSELNVNALLLGDSALYLCASSLASSYNEQFFGPGTRLTVL.

This clone has more than one count but fewer than ten. The chain has TRBV7-3 and TRBJ1-6; the D gene is possibly TRBD1 (6 bases). The V end was cut by 6 bases, the J end by 10 bases, with 22 bases between. The CDR3 is made up of 16 amino acids. The germline CDR1 and CDR2 sequences are SGHTA and FQGTGA. The CDR3 sequence is CASSLNPQGSDSPLHF. The CDR3, as DNA: TGTGCCAGCAGTCTTAATCCACAGGGTAGCGACTCACCCCTCCACTTT. Full variable domain (remainder filled in from reference TRBV7-3 and TRBJ1-6): GAGVSQTPSNKVTEKGKYVELRCDPISGHTALYWYRQSLGQGPEFLIYFQGTGAADDSGLPNDRFFAVRPEGSVSTLKIQRTERGDSAVYLCASSLNPQGSDSPLHFGNGTRLTVT.

V gene TRBV2 combines with J gene TRBJ1-1; a possible D gene is TRBD1 (5 bases). The V gene lost 2 bases and the J gene lost 3 bases, with 16 bases spanning the gap. This CDR3 comprises 16 residues. CDR1 and CDR2 (germline): SNHLY, FYNNEI. The CDR3 bases are TGTGCCAGCAGTGAAAGGGCAGCCAGGGCGTACACTGAAGCTTTCTTT. Its translation is CASSERAARAYTEAFF.

The chain has TRBV28 and TRBJ2-2; TRBD1 is a possible D gene (5 bases). Germline CDR1 and CDR2: MDHEN and SYDVKM. CDR3 length: 14 amino acids. V shed 6 bases and J shed 4 bases, with 12 bases lying between them. CDR3 sequence (DNA): TGTGCCAGCAGGTCACAGGTAGCCACCGGGGAGCTGTTTTTT. The encoded protein is CASRSQVATGELFF.

The chain combines TRBV7-3 with TRBJ2-5; 8 positions agree with TRBD2. V gave up 7 bases and J gave up 1 base; unmatched junction bases: 5. Germline CDR1 SGHTA, CDR2 FQGTGA. The CDR3 extends over 14 amino acids. The CDR3 bases are TGTGCCAGCACTATCGGGACTAGCCAAGAGACCCAGTACTTC. It encodes CASTIGTSQETQYF.

CDR3 loop: CASSVGNSSYEQYF. CDR3 coding DNA: TGTGCCAGCAGCGTAGGTAACAGTTCCTACGAGCAGTACTTC. J is TRBJ2-7 and V is TRBV9; D is uncertain. The CDR3 is made up of 14 amino acids. V was clipped by 0 bases and J by 1 base, with 8 bases between them. Germline lookup yields CDR1 SGDLS and CDR2 YYNGEE.

The V call is TRBV19, the J call TRBJ1-3; D is uncertain. There are 13 residues in the CDR3. CDR1 is LNHDA, CDR2 SQIVND, per germline (reference sequence). V was shortened by 4 bases and J by 4 bases, with 8 bases between the two germline ends. CDR3 amino acids: CASSKSLGNTIYF. The CDR3 DNA reads as TGTGCCAGTAGTAAATCGTTGGGAAACACCATATATTTT.

The chain uses TRBV6-1 and TRBJ1-2, with unresolved D. V was shortened by 11 bases and J by 1 base, with 17 bases between the two germline ends. From germline, CDR1 is MNHNS and CDR2 SASEGT. The CDR3 totals 14 residues. Written as DNA, the CDR3 is TGTGCCTCCCGGGCGGGGATAAGTAACTATGGCTACACCTTC. This translates into CASRAGISNYGYTF.

J is TRBJ2-3 and V is TRBV5-1; TRBD1 might be the D (7 bases). CDR3 length equals 17 residues. Trimming shortened V by 2 bases and J by 4 bases, and 20 bases separated the two germline ends. Germline-derived CDR1 and CDR2 are SGHRS and YFSETQ. The CDR3 reads CASSFVRQGGVSDTQYF. Here the CDR3 DNA reads TGCGCCAGCAGCTTTGTAAGACAGGGAGGAGTGTCAGATACGCAGTATTTT.

The chain uses TRBV5-1 and TRBJ1-2, with TRBD1 identical over 10 bases. Germline loops: CDR1 SGHRS, CDR2 YFSETQ. This CDR3 region has 14 residues. After removal of 6 bases from V and 7 bases from J, the junction contained 9 bases not matched to a gene. CDR3 DNA: TGCGCCAGCAACCCGGGACAGGGGTTCCTTGGCTACACCTTC. Protein sequence: CASNPGQGFLGYTF.

This chain links TRBV11-3 with TRBJ1-1, with D uncertain. The V gene's germline CDR1 is SGHNT and CDR2 YENEEA. V was trimmed by 5 bases and J by 0 bases, leaving 7 bases between them. This CDR3 is built from 13 residues. CDR3: CASSQQMNTEAFF. As DNA, the CDR3 is TGTGCCAGCAGCCAACAGATGAACACTGAAGCTTTCTTT.

The V gene is TRBV18, the J gene TRBJ2-1; 12 bases match TRBD2. In germline, CDR1 is KGHSH, CDR2 LQKENI. The CDR3 runs to 17 residues. Losses at the gene ends were 0 bases for V and 6 bases for J; bases not matched to a gene: 6. The CDR3 sequence: CASSPPLAGGPINEQFF. CDR3 bases: TGTGCCAGCTCACCACCCCTAGCGGGGGGGCCGATCAATGAGCAGTTCTTC. Full variable domain (remainder filled in from reference TRBV18 and TRBJ2-1): NAGVMQNPRHLVRRRGQEARLRCSPMKGHSHVYWYRQLPEEGLKFMVYLQKENIIDESGMPKERFSAEFPKEGPSILRIQQVVRGDSAAYFCASSPPLAGGPINEQFFGPGTRLTVL.

The chain links TRBV7-8 to TRBJ1-5, with a tentative D call TRBD1 (6 bases). In germline, CDR1 is SGHVS, CDR2 FQNEAQ. The CDR3 contains 16 residues. Trimming shortened V by 3 bases and J by 0 bases, and 12 bases separated the two germline ends. The CDR3 sequence is CASSFRTADSNQPQHF. As DNA, the CDR3 is TGTGCCAGCAGCTTCAGGACAGCAGATAGCAATCAGCCCCAGCATTTT.

This clone was recorded a few times. The chain has TRBV7-9 and TRBJ1-2; D is undetermined. Germline values: CDR1 SEHNR, CDR2 FQNEAQ (reference sequence). The CDR3 sequence is 12 residues long. Trimming removed 5 bases at V and 8 bases at J, with 12 bases between. The CDR3 region is CASSQIAGGYTF. Written as DNA, the CDR3 is TGTGCCAGCAGCCAAATAGCGGGCGGCTACACCTTC.

Details on this clone: This sample also contains other DNA sequences that code for the same CDR3. V is TRBV9 and J is TRBJ2-1, with 7 bases fitting TRBD2. The CDR3 length is 15 residues. V lost 4 bases and J lost 0; bases outside the gene matches: 4. Germline lookup yields CDR1 SGDLS and CDR2 YYNGEE. The CDR3 here is CASSTAGSSYNEQFF. The CDR3 bases are TGTGCCAGCAGCACAGCGGGAAGCTCCTACAATGAGCAGTTCTTC.

This clone came up a few times. The J gene is TRBJ1-5, the V gene TRBV5-1; D perhaps matches TRBD1 (5 bases). The CDR3 length is 14 residues. CDR1 is SGHRS, CDR2 YFSETQ, per germline. V lost 1 base and J lost 4, with 9 bases in between. The CDR3 loop reads CASSLSPGNQPQHF. CDR3 nucleotide sequence: TGCGCCAGCAGCTTGTCTCCAGGGAATCAGCCCCAGCATTTT.

This chain links TRBV6-1 with TRBJ1-1; weak D call: TRBD1 (5 bases). The germline CDR1 and CDR2 sequences are MNHNS and SASEGT. V shed 1 base and J shed 3 bases, with 9 bases lying between them. The CDR3 spans 14 residues. CDR3 DNA: TGTGCCAGCAGTGAAGTATGGGGGGACACTGAAGCTTTCTTT. Encoded protein: CASSEVWGDTEAFF.

The chain combines TRBV18 with TRBJ1-5; the D gene is possibly TRBD1 (6 bases). V was cut by 3 bases and J by 5 bases, with 17 bases left in between. The CDR3 has 16 residues. The germline gives CDR1 KGHSH, CDR2 LQKENI. DNA for the CDR3: TGTGCCAGCTCACCGACCCCCCGGGCAGGGGATCAGCCCCAGCATTTT. The encoded protein is CASSPTPRAGDQPQHF.

The genes are TRBV11-3 and TRBJ2-2; D is undetermined. The ends were cut back, 3 bases at V and 8 bases at J, with 7 bases in the middle. The CDR3 has 12 amino acids. CDR1 is SGHNT, CDR2 YENEEA, per germline. The CDR3 DNA sequence: TGTGCCAGCAGCTTCCAAGCTGGGGAGCTGTTTTTT. Its protein product is CASSFQAGELFF.

The rearrangement uses TRBV11-1 and TRBJ2-2, with D hard to call. Germline CDR1 SGHAT, CDR2 FQDESV (reference sequence). Deletions cut 5 bases from V and 1 base from J, with 11 bases between. The CDR3 is 15 amino acids. CDR3 in amino acids: CASSRSTLNTGELFF. CDR3 sequence (DNA): TGTGCCAGCAGCCGAAGCACGTTGAACACCGGGGAGCTGTTTTTT.

This rearrangement joins TRBV28 to TRBJ1-2, with 9 bases matching TRBD1. CDR1 and CDR2 (germline): MDHEN, SYDVKM. J gave up 8 bases and V 5 bases, and 6 bases lay outside the gene matches. The CDR3 is made up of 13 amino acids. The CDR3: CASSQGQGGGYTF. The CDR3 nucleotides are TGTGCCAGCAGTCAGGGACAGGGCGGGGGCTACACCTTC.

The chain couples TRBV19 to TRBJ2-7, with D possibly being TRBD1 (6 bases). This CDR3 contains 13 residues. Germline CDR1 LNHDA, CDR2 SQIVND (reference sequence). With 5 bases removed from V and 9 bases from J, the gap between germline ends came to 17 bases. Here the CDR3 DNA reads TGTGCCAGTAGTGGTTCGACAGGTCTATGGCAGTACTTC. It codes for CASSGSTGLWQYF.

This clone was found once. The chain joins TRBV7-7 to TRBJ2-2, with a weak D call TRBD2 (6 bases). V was pared by 1 base and J by 1 base, with 13 bases between. This CDR3 region has 17 residues. Germline V gene sequence: CDR1 SSHAT, CDR2 FNYEAQ (reference sequence). The CDR3 sequence is CASSLDLYGGNTGELFF. The DNA of the CDR3 is TGTGCCAGCAGCTTAGATCTGTACGGGGGGAACACCGGGGAGCTGTTTTTT.

The gene calls are TRBV7-9 and TRBJ2-1; D not certain. The CDR3 sequence is 11 residues long. The V end was cut by 2 bases, the J end by 9 bases, with 5 bases between. Germline assignment: CDR1 SEHNR and CDR2 FQNEAQ (reference sequence). The CDR3 reads CASSLIREQFF. The CDR3 bases are TGTGCCAGCAGCTTAATCCGTGAGCAGTTCTTC.

This chain connects TRBV10-3 to TRBJ1-5, with a tentative D call TRBD1 (6 bases). Germline V CDR1 and CDR2: ENHRY, SYGVKD. V was trimmed by 8 bases and J by 4 bases, leaving 15 bases between them. CDR3 length: 14 amino acids. The CDR3 is CAISLGQTNQPQHF. The CDR3 nucleotides are TGTGCCATCTCCTTGGGACAAACGAATCAGCCCCAGCATTTT.

The chain couples TRBV30 to TRBJ1-2; TRBD1 might be the D (5 bases). The length of the CDR3 is 13 residues. Germline V lookup: CDR1 GTSNPN, CDR2 SVGIG (reference sequence). Trimming shortened V by 2 bases and J by 6 bases, and 13 bases separated the two germline ends. The CDR3 nucleotides are TGTGCCTGGAGTTGGGGCATCAGGGATGGCTACACCTTC. Protein sequence: CAWSWGIRDGYTF.

This chain connects TRBV28 to TRBJ2-7, with 7 bases fitting TRBD1. This CDR3 contains 15 residues. CDR1 is MDHEN and CDR2 is SYDVKM in the germline V gene. The V and J ends lost 5 bases and 9 bases, in that order; junction bases with no gene match: 16. The CDR3 DNA sequence: TGTGCCAGCAGTCTCCCGGACAGGCCGGAACTGGGGCAGTACTTC. This sequence encodes CASSLPDRPELGQYF.

The chain couples TRBV5-6 to TRBJ1-4; 7 nucleotides line up with TRBD1. The CDR3 consists of 16 residues. The J segment lost 3 bases and the V segment lost 0 bases, leaving 5 bases of the junction unmatched. Germline V lookup: CDR1 SGHDT, CDR2 YYEEEE. CDR3 nucleotide sequence: TGTGCCAGCAGCTTGGTGGGGGGACAGCCTAATGAAAAACTGTTTTTT. As protein: CASSLVGGQPNEKLFF.